These T cell receptor beta chains were read from a single sample in a study of a mutant IDH1 vaccine in newly diagnosed glioma. The protocol was immunoSEQ multiplex PCR, while the TCRdb copy is restricted to in-frame clones and leaves out a portion. The data contain over 80,000 clones, 81% of them seen just once; the ten biggest clones take up approximately 5.4%. Antigen specificity for these receptors is unknown. Material: PBMCs, obtained from a glioma patient whose treatment included an IDH1 peptide vaccine. These receptors all come from a man in his forties with glioma. Both conserved end residues are part of each CDR3. A D gene is named only where the DNA matches it firmly. Size is omitted from some rows. Given values are once, few, many or a class for expanded clones.

>TRBJ2-1|NA|NA|TRBV25-1
CASRIDGNPYNEQFF
TGTGCCAGCAGAATCGACGGTAATCCATACAATGAGCAGTTCTTC
>TRBJ1-2|NA|once|TRBV15
CATSRDLRARNNYGYTF
TGTGCCACCAGCAGAGATCTACGGGCCCGGAATAACTATGGCTACACCTTC
>TRBJ2-7|TRBD2|NA|TRBV6-1
CASRMTSGAYEQYF
TGTGCCAGCAGAATGACTAGCGGGGCCTACGAGCAGTACTTC
>TRBJ1-1|TRBD1|NA|TRBV7-4
CASSLWGQGGTEAFF
TGTGCCAGCAGCTTATGGGGACAGGGGGGCACTGAAGCTTTCTTT
>TRBJ1-5|NA|NA|TRBV7-9
CASSLENQPQHF
TGTGCCAGCAGCTTAGAAAATCAGCCCCAGCATTTT
>TRBJ2-1|NA|once|TRBV7-2
CASSRPLSYNEQFF
TGTGCCAGCAGCCGCCCCTTATCCTACAATGAGCAGTTCTTC
>TRBJ2-1|TRBD2|NA|TRBV28
CASMRGSNEQFF
TGTGCCAGCATGCGGGGGAGCAATGAGCAGTTCTTC
>TRBJ2-7|TRBD2|NA|TRBV7-8
CASSLPAGAYEQYF
TGTGCCAGCAGCTTACCCGCGGGAGCCTACGAGCAGTACTTC
>TRBJ2-5|TRBD1|NA|TRBV29-1
CSVIVTGAQETQYF
TGCAGCGTTATCGTGACAGGGGCACAAGAGACCCAGTACTTC
>TRBJ2-7|TRBD2|once|TRBV28
CASRPGGIAGGPYEQYF
TGTGCCAGCAGGCCAGGGGGCATAGCGGGAGGACCCTACGAGCAGTACTTC
>TRBJ2-5|NA|NA|TRBV5-1
CASSLVGGETQYF
TGCGCCAGCAGCTTGGTAGGGGGAGAGACCCAGTACTTC
>TRBJ2-7|NA|few|TRBV11-2
CASSLERDEQYF
TGTGCCAGCAGCTTAGAACGGGACGAGCAGTACTTC
>TRBJ1-2|TRBD1|NA|TRBV25-1
CASSEDYGSRGSLFGYTF
TGTGCCAGCAGTGAAGACTATGGTTCCAGGGGGTCCCTATTTGGCTACACCTTC
>TRBJ1-1|NA|NA|TRBV23-1
CASSHPVFRRRQTEAFF
TGCGCCAGCAGTCACCCCGTTTTTCGACGCCGCCAGACTGAAGCTTTCTTT
>TRBJ2-1|TRBD2|NA|TRBV19
CASLAGADYNEQFF
TGTGCCAGCTTAGCGGGAGCTGACTACAATGAGCAGTTCTTC
>TRBJ1-2|NA|few|TRBV18
CASSPGDYGYTF
TGTGCCAGCTCACCGGGGGATTATGGCTACACCTTC
>TRBJ2-3|NA|NA|TRBV5-1
CASSLAGTRPQYF
TGCGCCAGCAGCTTGGCAGGGACTCGCCCGCAGTATTTT
>TRBJ1-5|TRBD1|few|TRBV6-4
CASSEQGVPNQPQHF
TGTGCCAGCAGTGAACAGGGGGTCCCCAATCAGCCCCAGCATTTT
>TRBJ1-2|NA|once|TRBV7-9
CASSLAAGRYGYTF
TGTGCCAGCAGCTTAGCGGCAGGGCGCTATGGCTACACCTTC
>TRBJ2-4|NA|NA|TRBV19
CASSHTQGNNIQYF
TGTGCCAGTAGTCATACACAGGGCAATAACATTCAGTACTTC
>TRBJ2-1|NA|NA|TRBV19
CASSIVSGLLSYNEQFF
TGTGCCAGTAGTATAGTTTCTGGCCTCCTATCCTACAATGAGCAGTTCTTC
>TRBJ2-7|NA|NA|TRBV28
CASSFPGANYWDF
TGTGCCAGCAGTTTCCCAGGGGCCAACTACTGGGACTTC
>TRBJ1-1|TRBD1|few|TRBV5-5
CASRLGQVNTEAFF
TGTGCCAGCAGGCTGGGACAGGTGAACACTGAAGCTTTCTTT
>TRBJ1-5|NA|NA|TRBV7-2
CASSSVGDNQPQHF
TGTGCCAGCAGCTCAGTGGGGGACAATCAGCCCCAGCATTTT
>TRBJ2-7|TRBD1|once|TRBV7-9
CASSTRTGGVLMEQYF
TGTGCCAGCAGCACCCGGACAGGGGGCGTATTGATGGAGCAGTACTTC
>TRBJ2-2|TRBD2|once|TRBV5-4
CASSAPSGGAELFF
TGTGCCAGCAGCGCCCCGTCCGGGGGGGCGGAGCTGTTTTTT
>TRBJ2-7|NA|NA|TRBV27
CASSPSVGPYEQYF
TGTGCCAGCAGTCCGTCAGTGGGTCCTTACGAGCAGTACTTC
>TRBJ2-3|TRBD2|NA|TRBV6-1
CASSQDPGGSTDTQYF
TGTGCCAGCAGTCAAGACCCGGGGGGGAGCACAGATACGCAGTATTTT
>TRBJ1-2|NA|NA|TRBV6-6
CASSYSFAGSYGYTF
TGTGCCAGCAGTTACTCTTTTGCCGGATCCTATGGCTACACCTTC
>TRBJ2-7|NA|once|TRBV4-1
CASSPGVGSHEQYF
TGCGCCAGCAGCCCGGGCGTCGGGTCCCACGAGCAGTACTTC
>TRBJ2-4|NA|NA|TRBV6-5
CASTGDGNIQYF
TGTGCCAGCACCGGGGATGGAAACATTCAGTACTTC
>TRBJ1-1|NA|few|TRBV10-3
CAISGIQTGYTEAFF
TGTGCCATCAGTGGTATACAGACGGGATACACTGAAGCTTTCTTT
>TRBJ1-2|NA|NA|TRBV11-3
CASSLGVNYGYTF
TGTGCCAGCAGCTTAGGGGTAAACTATGGCTACACCTTC
>TRBJ2-6|NA|NA|TRBV5-1
CASSLGFGGANVLTF
TGCGCCAGCAGCCTTGGATTCGGAGGGGCCAACGTCCTGACTTTC
>TRBJ2-5|NA|NA|TRBV11-2
CASSLDGGTPQETQYF
TGTGCCAGCAGCTTAGATGGAGGGACACCTCAAGAGACCCAGTACTTC
>TRBJ1-5|NA|few|TRBV5-4
CASSLDGQPQHF
TGTGCCAGCAGCTTGGACGGGCAGCCCCAGCATTTT
>TRBJ2-7|NA|NA|TRBV2
CASSEALPERPFYEQYF
TGTGCCAGCAGTGAAGCGCTTCCCGAGCGGCCTTTCTACGAGCAGTACTTC
>TRBJ1-1|NA|NA|TRBV4-3
CASSRSGGRTEAFF
TGCGCCAGCAGCCGAAGTGGGGGGCGGACTGAAGCTTTCTTT
>TRBJ2-5|NA|NA|TRBV5-1
CASSRGHDQETQYF
TGCGCCAGCAGCCGCGGACACGACCAAGAGACCCAGTACTTC
>TRBJ2-6|NA|once|TRBV10-1
CASSASRIAQSRANVLTF
TGCGCCAGCAGTGCATCTAGGATCGCACAAAGTCGGGCCAACGTCCTGACTTTC
>TRBJ2-7|TRBD1|NA|TRBV19
CASSTLPGQDYEQYF
TGTGCCAGTAGTACACTACCGGGACAGGACTACGAGCAGTACTTC
>TRBJ1-1|NA|NA|TRBV27
CASNAQGIGTEAFF
TGTGCCAGCAACGCTCAGGGGATCGGCACTGAAGCTTTCTTT
>TRBJ1-4|NA|few|TRBV28
CASSPGRDEKLFF
TGTGCCAGCAGTCCGGGGAGGGATGAAAAACTGTTTTTT
>TRBJ1-2|TRBD1|few|TRBV27
CASSLRTGYGYTF
TGTGCCAGCAGTTTAAGGACAGGGTACGGCTACACCTTC
>TRBJ1-4|NA|NA|TRBV5-1
CASSPGGEKLFF
TGCGCCAGCAGCCCCGGCGGGGAAAAACTGTTTTTT
>TRBJ1-1|NA|once|TRBV15
CATSRDVLQREAFF
TGTGCCACCAGCAGAGATGTTTTACAACGGGAAGCTTTCTTT
>TRBJ1-5|NA|few|TRBV4-1
CASSQDIGGKLPQHF
TGCGCCAGCAGCCAAGATATCGGTGGTAAACTGCCCCAGCATTTT
>TRBJ1-1|NA|NA|TRBV4-3
CASSQELSRGQLNTEAFF
TGCGCCAGCAGCCAAGAACTTTCCCGCGGACAGCTGAACACTGAAGCTTTCTTT
>TRBJ2-2|NA|NA|TRBV18
CASSPVNPENTGELFF
TGTGCCAGCTCGCCAGTGAACCCAGAGAACACCGGGGAGCTGTTTTTT